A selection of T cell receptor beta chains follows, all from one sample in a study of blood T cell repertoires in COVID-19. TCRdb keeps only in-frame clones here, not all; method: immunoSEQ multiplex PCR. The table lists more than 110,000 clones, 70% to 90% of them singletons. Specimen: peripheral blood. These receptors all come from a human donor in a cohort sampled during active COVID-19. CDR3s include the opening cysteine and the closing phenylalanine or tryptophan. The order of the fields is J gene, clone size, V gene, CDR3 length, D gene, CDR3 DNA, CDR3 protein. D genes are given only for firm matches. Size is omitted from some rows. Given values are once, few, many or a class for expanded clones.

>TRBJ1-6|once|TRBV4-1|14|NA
TGCGCCAGCAGCCAAGATATCGGAGGTTCACCCCTCCACTTT
CASSQDIGGSPLHF
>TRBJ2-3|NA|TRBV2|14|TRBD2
TGTGCCAGGGGAGGACTAGCGGGGACGGATACGCAGTATTTT
CARGGLAGTDTQYF
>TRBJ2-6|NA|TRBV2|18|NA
TGTGCCAGCAGTGAGTTAAGAGCCGCTCCCTCTGGGGCCAACGTCCTGACTTTC
CASSELRAAPSGANVLTF
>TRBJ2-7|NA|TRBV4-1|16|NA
TGCGCCAGCAGCCACCTGACTTCCCATCCGCCGTACGAGCAGTACTTC
CASSHLTSHPPYEQYF
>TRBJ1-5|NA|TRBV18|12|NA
TGTGCCAGCTCACCATATAATCAGCCCCAGCATTTT
CASSPYNQPQHF
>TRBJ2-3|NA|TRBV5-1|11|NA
TGCGCCAGCAGGGGAGGAGATACGCAGTATTTT
CASRGGDTQYF
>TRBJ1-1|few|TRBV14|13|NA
TGTGCCAGCAGCCGCAACAGGGACACTGAAGCTTTCTTT
CASSRNRDTEAFF
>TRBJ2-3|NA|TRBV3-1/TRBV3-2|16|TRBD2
TGTGCCAGCAGCGATCGACTAGCGGGGGGCCCAGATACGCAGTATTTT
CASSDRLAGGPDTQYF
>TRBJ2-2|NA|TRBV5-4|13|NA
TGTGCCAGCAGCTTGGTGGGGAGCGGGGAGCTGTTTTTT
CASSLVGSGELFF
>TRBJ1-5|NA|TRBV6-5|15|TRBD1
TGTGCCAGCAGTTACAGGACAGGGGGAAATCAGCCCCAGCATTTT
CASSYRTGGNQPQHF